This T cell receptor beta chain was captured in a study of T cells after yellow fever vaccination (dated by TCRdb to between 2017 and 2020). Concerning the study at large: Libraries from fractions with low cell numbers were prepared with the SMART-Seq v4 Ultra Low Input RNA kit. To follow T-cell clones before and after primary and booster YFV17D yellow fever vaccination, bulk TCR alpha and beta repertoires were sequenced over time. Blood was drawn at multiple timepoints before and after primary and secondary immunization, with bulk PBMC replicates and cell subsets isolated. Two healthy male donors, one aged 18 to 30 and one aged 30 to 40 years, made up the cohort.

TCR cDNA was synthesized by 5'RACE template switching, which introduced a universal primer site and unique molecular identifiers. Priming for cDNA synthesis came from both the TCR alpha and TCR beta constant segments. Library amplification used two PCR steps, and the second PCR step added sample barcodes and sequencing adapters. Sequencing of the libraries was done on either Illumina HiSeq 2500 (2x100 bp) or NovaSeq (2x150 bp). In the paper's pipeline: MIGEC handled demultiplexing of reads and collapsing into UMI consensus sequences, while MiXCR performed V(D)J alignment. Vaccine-responding clonotypes were defined with edgeR using replicate PBMC samples, requiring FDR below 0.01 and a log2 fold change above 5 up to day 15. CD4 or CD8 identity was assigned to each bulk clonotype according to whether the clonotype was present at higher abundance in the sequenced CD4 repertoire or the sequenced CD8 repertoire. The public reads were quality trimmed at Q25 with fastp and then assembled into clones with MiXCR by TCRdb, keeping productive beta chains. For every CDR3 protein sequence, its rows merge into one entry that carries the most common genes and DNA. TCRdb's processing, not the authors' own work, is the source of the V and J calls. The sample includes roughly 340,000 distinct CDR3 sequences, with 8.7% observed a single time. The leading ten clones occupy roughly 18% of the sample.

The treatment or condition label on this specimen signifies: live attenuated yellow fever vaccine strain. At each blood-draw timepoint, two biological replicates of bulk PBMCs were collected. PBMCs were isolated from peripheral blood using a standard Ficoll-Paque protocol. TriZol was used to extract RNA from bulk PBMCs, from CD4 and CD8 fractions, and from dextramer-positive and dextramer-negative fractions. About this clonotype itself: It lacks a known antigen. Per-nucleotide qualities are absent, and no much larger clonotype sits a single base away.

Overall study outcomes, separate from this receptor: Because the study included only a couple of donors, the extent to which the findings can be generalized is limited. Most clones expanded after primary vaccination were re-detected after the booster (around 96% of CD4 and approximately 88% of CD8), suggesting broad memory maintenance. Computational filtering was required because FACS-sorted repertoires could contain abundant contaminating clonotypes from the bulk population. A small share of clonotypes was detected in both CD4 and CD8 compartments, with the overlap likely arising from convergent recombination. The secondary T-cell response was weaker than the primary response but faster, peaking on day 5 instead of day 15.

Looking up the germline V gene yields CDR1 SGHVS and CDR2 FNYEAQ. The CDR3 numbers 16 residues from cysteine through phenylalanine. Solely the CDR3 DNA is kept, with 48 bases framed from the first base. V ends up 5 bases short and J 1 base short, with an unmatched junction base count of 7. The source of this sequence is a young man who received the YFV17D yellow fever vaccine. This specimen was PBMCs, taken on the day of the first yellow fever vaccination. The chain is assembled from TRBV7-6 and TRBJ2-3; the central 9 bases match TRBD2. The CDR3: CASSPGAGGGTDTQYF. The bases are TGTGCCAGCAGCCCCGGAGCGGGGGGTGGCACAGATACGCAGTATTTT.